A single TCR beta chain is shown here with its context. Its specificity is not known. The naive CD8 fraction comprised CD45RO-negative cells positively selected for CCR7 and excluded terminally differentiated effector memory CD45RA+ cells. The donors, healthy adults who were HIV-negative, had experienced no recent acute infections or vaccinations. The CDR3 runs to 17 residues. Germline CDR1 SGHVS, CDR2 FQNEAQ. Trimming left V 6 bases short and J 0 bases short, with 21 bases between. Investigators spread the genomic DNA of each subset evenly over several immunoSEQ plates. Repertoires were generated with immunoSEQ multiplex PCR, while TCRdb's copy carries only in-frame clones and drops some. The table lists about 2.1 million clones, about 93% of them singletons. This specimen comes from a study of shared clonotypes between healthy human individuals. At the level of the study: Each donor contributed plates that comprised three CD4 naive, three CD4 memory, two CD8 naive and one CD8 memory.

The study, taken as a whole, reports: A few donors had about 5% of their naive CD4 clonotypes in common.

The sequenced material came from naive CD8+ T cells from PBMCs. The source of this sequence is a man aged 18 to 30 in good health. Some clones in this sample may be carry-over from other donors' samples. The V and J genes are TRBV7-8 and TRBJ2-7; D possibly uses TRBD1 or TRBD2 (6 bases each). The CDR3 here is CASRSKGDSRSSYEQYF. The CDR3 coding sequence is TGTGCCAGCAGGTCGAAGGGGGACTCCAGGAGCTCCTACGAGCAGTACTTC.